This TCR beta chain appears in the sequencing data of a study of blood T cell repertoires in COVID-19. Study in general: The origin of the acute and convalescent COVID-19 samples was the United States, Italy and Spain.

Study processing details: Researchers report that nucleated cell counts were estimated from reference gene primer amplification. Generated by immunoSEQ multiplex PCR, the TCRdb table keeps only in-frame clones and is missing some. V and J calls and clone size follow that table, whereas D and trimming were derived from the DNA. The sample carries some 340,000 clones, 90% to 95% recorded once. The CDR3 runs to 16 residues. Germline CDR1 LGHNA, CDR2 YSLEER. The J segment lost 8 bases and the V segment lost 0 bases, leaving 4 bases of the junction unmatched. Recruits, aged roughly 18 to 89 years, lived in about two dozen US areas.

The V call is TRBV4-3, the J call TRBJ2-2; 12 positions match TRBD1. Specimen: PBMCs or T cells enriched from blood (not recorded which). This clonotype originated in a woman aged 25 to 39 who had been exposed to COVID-19. The CDR3: CASSQDWDRGPGELFF. CDR3 DNA: TGCGCCAGCAGCCAAGACTGGGACAGGGGGCCTGGGGAGCTGTTTTTT.